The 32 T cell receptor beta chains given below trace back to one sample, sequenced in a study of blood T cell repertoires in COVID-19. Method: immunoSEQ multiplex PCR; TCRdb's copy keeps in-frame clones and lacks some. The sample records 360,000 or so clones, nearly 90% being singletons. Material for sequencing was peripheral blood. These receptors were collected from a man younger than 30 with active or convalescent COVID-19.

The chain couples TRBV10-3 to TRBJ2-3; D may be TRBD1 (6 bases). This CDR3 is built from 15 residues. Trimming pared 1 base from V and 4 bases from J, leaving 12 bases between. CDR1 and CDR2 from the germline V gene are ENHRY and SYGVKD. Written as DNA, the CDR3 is TGTGCCATCAGTGAGTGGACAGCCGGGGCAGATACGCAGTATTTT. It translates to CAISEWTAGADTQYF.

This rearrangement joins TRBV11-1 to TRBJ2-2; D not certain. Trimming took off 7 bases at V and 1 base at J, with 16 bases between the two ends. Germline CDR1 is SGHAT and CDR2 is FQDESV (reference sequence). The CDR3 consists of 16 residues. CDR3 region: CASTSVGEENTGELFF. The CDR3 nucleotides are TGTGCCAGCACCTCGGTCGGAGAGGAGAACACCGGGGAGCTGTTTTTT.

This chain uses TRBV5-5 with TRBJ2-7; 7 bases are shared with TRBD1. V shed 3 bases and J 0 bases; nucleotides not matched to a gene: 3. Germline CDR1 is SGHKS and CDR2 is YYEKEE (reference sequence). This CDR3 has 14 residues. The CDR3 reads CASSWGQSSYEQYF. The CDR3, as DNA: TGTGCCAGCAGCTGGGGACAGAGCTCCTACGAGCAGTACTTC.

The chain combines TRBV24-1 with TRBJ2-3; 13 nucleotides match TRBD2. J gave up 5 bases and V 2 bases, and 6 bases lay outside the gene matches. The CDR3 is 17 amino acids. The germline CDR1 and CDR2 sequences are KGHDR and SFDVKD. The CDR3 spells CATSDWTSGSGRDTQYF. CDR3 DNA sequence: TGTGCCACCAGTGATTGGACTAGCGGGAGCGGGCGAGATACGCAGTATTTT.

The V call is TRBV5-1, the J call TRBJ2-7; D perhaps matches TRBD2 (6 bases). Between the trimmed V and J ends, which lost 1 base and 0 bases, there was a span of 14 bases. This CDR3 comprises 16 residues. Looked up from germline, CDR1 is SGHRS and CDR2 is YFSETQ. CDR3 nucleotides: TGCGCCAGCAGCTTGCCGCCGGCGGGATTCTCCTACGAGCAGTACTTC. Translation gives CASSLPPAGFSYEQYF.

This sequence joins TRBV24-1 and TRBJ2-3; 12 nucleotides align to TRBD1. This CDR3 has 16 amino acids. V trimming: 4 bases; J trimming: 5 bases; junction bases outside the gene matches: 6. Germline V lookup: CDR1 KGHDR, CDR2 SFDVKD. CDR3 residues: CATSEFRDRGQDTQYF. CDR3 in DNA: TGTGCCACCAGTGAGTTCCGGGACAGGGGGCAAGATACGCAGTATTTT.

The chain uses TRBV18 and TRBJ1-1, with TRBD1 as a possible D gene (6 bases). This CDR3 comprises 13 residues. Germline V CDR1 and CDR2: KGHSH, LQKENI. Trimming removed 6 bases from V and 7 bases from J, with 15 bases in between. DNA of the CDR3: TGTGCCAGCTCTGGGCGGACAGACAGTGAAGCTTTCTTT. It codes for CASSGRTDSEAFF. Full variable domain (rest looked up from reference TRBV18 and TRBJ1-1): NAGVMQNPRHLVRRRGQEARLRCSPMKGHSHVYWYRQLPEEGLKFMVYLQKENIIDESGMPKERFSAEFPKEGPSILRIQQVVRGDSAAYFCASSGRTDSEAFFGQGTRLTVV.

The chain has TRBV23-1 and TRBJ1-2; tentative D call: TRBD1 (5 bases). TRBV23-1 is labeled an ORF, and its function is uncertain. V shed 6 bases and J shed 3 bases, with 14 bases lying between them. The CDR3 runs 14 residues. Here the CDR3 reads CASRGGWFHYGYTF. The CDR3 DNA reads TGCGCCAGCAGGGGGGGTTGGTTTCACTATGGCTACACCTTC.

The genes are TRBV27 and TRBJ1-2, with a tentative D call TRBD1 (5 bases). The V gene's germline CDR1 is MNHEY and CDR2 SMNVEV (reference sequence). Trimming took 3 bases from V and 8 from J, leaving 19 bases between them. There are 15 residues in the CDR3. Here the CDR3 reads CASSFLSQGWSGYTF. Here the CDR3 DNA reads TGTGCCAGCAGTTTTCTTTCCCAGGGATGGTCGGGCTACACCTTC.

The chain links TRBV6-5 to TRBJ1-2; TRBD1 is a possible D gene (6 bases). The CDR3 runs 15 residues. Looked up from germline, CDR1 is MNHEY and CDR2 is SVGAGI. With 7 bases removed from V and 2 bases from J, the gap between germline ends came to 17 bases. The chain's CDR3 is CASTGTSGQNYGYTF. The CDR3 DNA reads TGTGCCAGCACTGGGACATCCGGGCAAAACTATGGCTACACCTTC.

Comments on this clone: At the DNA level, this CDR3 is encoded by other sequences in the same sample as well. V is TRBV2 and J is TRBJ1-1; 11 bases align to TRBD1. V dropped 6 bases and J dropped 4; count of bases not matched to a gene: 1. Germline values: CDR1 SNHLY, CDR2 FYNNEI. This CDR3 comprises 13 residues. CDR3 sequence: CASRGQGVTEAFF. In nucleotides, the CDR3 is TGTGCCAGCAGGGGACAGGGGGTCACTGAAGCTTTCTTT.

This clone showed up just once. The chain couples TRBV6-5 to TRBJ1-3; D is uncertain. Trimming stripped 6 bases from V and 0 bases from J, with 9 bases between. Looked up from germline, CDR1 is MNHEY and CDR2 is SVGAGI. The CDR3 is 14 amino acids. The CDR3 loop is CASSSRNSGNTIYF. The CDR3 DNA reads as TGTGCCAGCAGCTCCAGAAACTCTGGAAACACCATATATTTT.

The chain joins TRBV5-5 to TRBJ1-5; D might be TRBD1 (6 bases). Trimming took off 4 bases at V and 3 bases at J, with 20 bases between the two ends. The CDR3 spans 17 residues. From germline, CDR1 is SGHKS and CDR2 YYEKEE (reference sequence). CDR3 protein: CASSRRAPDSLNQPQHF. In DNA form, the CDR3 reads TGTGCCAGCAGCCGTCGGGCCCCGGACAGCCTCAATCAGCCCCAGCATTTT.

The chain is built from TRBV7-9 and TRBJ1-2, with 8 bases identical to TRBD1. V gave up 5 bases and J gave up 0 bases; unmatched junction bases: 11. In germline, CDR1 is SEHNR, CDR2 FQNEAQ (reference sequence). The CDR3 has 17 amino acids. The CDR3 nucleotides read TGTGCCAGCAGCCCGCGACAGGGGCCCGCGACTAACTATGGCTACACCTTC. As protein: CASSPRQGPATNYGYTF.

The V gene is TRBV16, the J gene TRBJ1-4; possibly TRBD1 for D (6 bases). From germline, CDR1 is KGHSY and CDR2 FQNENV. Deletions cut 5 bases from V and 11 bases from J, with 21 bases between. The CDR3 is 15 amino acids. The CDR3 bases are TGTGCCAGCAGCTGGAAATTACAGGGAGTAGGGAAACTGTTTTTT. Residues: CASSWKLQGVGKLFF.

Written as DNA, the CDR3 is TGTGCCAGCAGCCCGTTTGGGACAGGGGGCGTATCTACTGAAGCTTTCTTT. This translates into CASSPFGTGGVSTEAFF. The chain couples TRBV7-2 to TRBJ1-1; 12 bases are shared with TRBD1. The CDR3 has 17 residues. The V gene's germline CDR1 is SGHTA and CDR2 FQGNSA. V trimming: 5 bases; J trimming: 5 bases; junction bases outside the gene matches: 12.

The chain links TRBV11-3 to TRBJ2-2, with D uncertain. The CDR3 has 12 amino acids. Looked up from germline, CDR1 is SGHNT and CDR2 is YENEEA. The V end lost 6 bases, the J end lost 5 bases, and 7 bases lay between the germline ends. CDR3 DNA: TGTGCCAGCAGGAGCCGGACCGGGGAGCTGTTTTTT. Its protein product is CASRSRTGELFF. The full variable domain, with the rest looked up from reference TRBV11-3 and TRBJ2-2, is EAGVVQSPRYKIIEKKQPVAFWCNPISGHNTLYWYLQNLGQGPELLIRYENEEAVDDSQLPKDRFSAERLKGVDSTLKIQPAELGDSAVYLCASRSRTGELFFGEGSRLTVL.

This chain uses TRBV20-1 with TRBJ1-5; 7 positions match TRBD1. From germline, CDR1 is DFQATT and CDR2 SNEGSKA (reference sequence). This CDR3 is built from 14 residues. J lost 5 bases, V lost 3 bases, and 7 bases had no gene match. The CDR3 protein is CSASPRDRYQPQHF. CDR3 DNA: TGCAGTGCTAGTCCCCGGGACAGATATCAGCCCCAGCATTTT.

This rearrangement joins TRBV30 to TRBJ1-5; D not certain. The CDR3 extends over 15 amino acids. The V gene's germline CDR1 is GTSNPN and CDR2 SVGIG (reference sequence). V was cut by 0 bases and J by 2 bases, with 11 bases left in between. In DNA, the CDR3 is TGTGCCTGGAGTGTAAGCGTGGCAGGCAATCAGCCCCAGCATTTT. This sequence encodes CAWSVSVAGNQPQHF.

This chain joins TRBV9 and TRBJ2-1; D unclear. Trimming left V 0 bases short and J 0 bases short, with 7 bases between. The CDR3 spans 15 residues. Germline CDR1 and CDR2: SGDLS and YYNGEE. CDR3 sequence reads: CASSVGPSSYNEQFF. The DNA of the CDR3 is TGTGCCAGCAGCGTAGGGCCTAGCTCCTACAATGAGCAGTTCTTC.

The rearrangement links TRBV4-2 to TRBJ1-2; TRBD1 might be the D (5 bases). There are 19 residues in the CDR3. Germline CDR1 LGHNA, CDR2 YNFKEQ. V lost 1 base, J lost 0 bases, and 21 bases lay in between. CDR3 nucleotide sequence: TGTGCCAGCAGCCAAGGGATAGGGACTCCTTCCGCCACTAACTATGGCTACACCTTC. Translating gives CASSQGIGTPSATNYGYTF.

The CDR3 here is CASSPGQGHGYTF. The CDR3 coding sequence is TGTGCCAGCAGCCCGGGACAGGGGCATGGCTACACCTTC. The chain recombines TRBV5-6 with TRBJ1-2, with TRBD1 identical over 10 bases. Germline-derived CDR1 and CDR2 are SGHDT and YYEEEE. This CDR3 contains 13 residues. V was pared by 4 bases and J by 6 bases, with 3 bases of the junction left unmatched.

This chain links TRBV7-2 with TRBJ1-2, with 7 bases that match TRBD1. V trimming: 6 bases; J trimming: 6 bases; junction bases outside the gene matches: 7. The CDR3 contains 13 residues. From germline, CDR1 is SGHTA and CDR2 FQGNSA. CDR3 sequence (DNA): TGTGCCAGCAGTTATACAGGGGAAAATGGCTACACCTTC. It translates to CASSYTGENGYTF.

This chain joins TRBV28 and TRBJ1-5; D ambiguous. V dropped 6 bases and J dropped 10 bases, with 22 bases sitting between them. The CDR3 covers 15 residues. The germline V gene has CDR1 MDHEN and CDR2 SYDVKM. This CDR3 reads CASRPSDFRMRPQHF. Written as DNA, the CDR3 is TGTGCCAGCAGGCCCTCGGACTTCCGAATGAGACCCCAGCATTTT.

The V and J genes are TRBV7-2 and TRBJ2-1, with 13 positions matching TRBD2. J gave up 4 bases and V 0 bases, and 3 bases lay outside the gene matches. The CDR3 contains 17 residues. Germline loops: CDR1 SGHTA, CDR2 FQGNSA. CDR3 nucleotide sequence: TGTGCCAGCAGCTTAGCCCCACTAGCGGGGGGGTACAATGAGCAGTTCTTC. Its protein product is CASSLAPLAGGYNEQFF.

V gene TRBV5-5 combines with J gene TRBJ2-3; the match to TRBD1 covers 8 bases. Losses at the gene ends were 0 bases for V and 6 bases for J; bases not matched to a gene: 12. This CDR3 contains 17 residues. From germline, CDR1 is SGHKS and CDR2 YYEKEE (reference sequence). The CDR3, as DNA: TGTGCCAGCAGCTTGGCGGTGGAGACAGGGGATTTGGATACGCAGTATTTT. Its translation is CASSLAVETGDLDTQYF.

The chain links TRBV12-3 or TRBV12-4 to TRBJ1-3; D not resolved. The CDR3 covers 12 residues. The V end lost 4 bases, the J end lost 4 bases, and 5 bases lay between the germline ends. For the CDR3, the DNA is TGTGCCAGCAGTTACATCGGAAACACCATATATTTT. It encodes CASSYIGNTIYF.

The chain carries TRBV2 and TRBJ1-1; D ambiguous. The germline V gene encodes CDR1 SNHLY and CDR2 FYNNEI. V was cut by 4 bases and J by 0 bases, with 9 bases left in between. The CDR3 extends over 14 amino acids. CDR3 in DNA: TGTGCCAGCAGTGCGAACAACATGAACACTGAAGCTTTCTTT. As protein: CASSANNMNTEAFF. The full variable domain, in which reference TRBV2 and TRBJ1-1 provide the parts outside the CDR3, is EPEVTQTPSHQVTQMGQEVILRCVPISNHLYFYWYRQILGQKVEFLVSFYNNEISEKSEIFDDQFSVERPDGSNFTLKIRSTKLEDSAMYFCASSANNMNTEAFFGQGTRLTVV.

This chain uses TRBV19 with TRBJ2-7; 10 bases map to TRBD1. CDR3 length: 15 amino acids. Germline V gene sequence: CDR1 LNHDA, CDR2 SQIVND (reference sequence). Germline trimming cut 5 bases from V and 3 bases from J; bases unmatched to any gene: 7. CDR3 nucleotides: TGTGCCAGTAGTCCCACCGGGACAGGGGACTACGAGCAGTACTTC. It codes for CASSPTGTGDYEQYF. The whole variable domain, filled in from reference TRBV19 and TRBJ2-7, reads DGGITQSPKYLFRKEGQNVTLSCEQNLNHDAMYWYRQDPGQGLRLIYYSQIVNDFQKGDIAEGYSVSREKKESFPLTVTSAQKNPTAFYLCASSPTGTGDYEQYFGPGTRLTVT.

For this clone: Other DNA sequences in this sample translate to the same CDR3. CDR3 bases: TGTGCCAGCAGTTTTCGACAGGGAAGCTCCTACGAGCAGTACTTC. Its translation is CASSFRQGSSYEQYF. V and J are TRBV27 and TRBJ2-7, with 7 bases aligning to TRBD1. The germline gives CDR1 MNHEY, CDR2 SMNVEV (reference sequence). The CDR3 loop spans 15 amino acids. The trim removed 3 bases at V and 0 bases at J, leaving 5 bases unmatched.

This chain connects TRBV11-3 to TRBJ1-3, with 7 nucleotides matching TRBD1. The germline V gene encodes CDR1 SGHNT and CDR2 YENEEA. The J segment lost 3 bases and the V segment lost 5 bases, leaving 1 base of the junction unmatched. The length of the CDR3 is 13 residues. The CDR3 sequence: CASSGDSGNTIYF. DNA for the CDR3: TGTGCCAGCAGCGGGGACAGTGGAAACACCATATATTTT.

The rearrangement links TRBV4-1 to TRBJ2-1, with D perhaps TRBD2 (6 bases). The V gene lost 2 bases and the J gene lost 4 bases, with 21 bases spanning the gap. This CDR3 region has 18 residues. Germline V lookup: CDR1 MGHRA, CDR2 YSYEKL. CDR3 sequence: CASSQPRRGSTLYNEQFF. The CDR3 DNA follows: TGCGCCAGCAGCCAACCTCGGCGGGGTTCGACCCTTTACAATGAGCAGTTCTTC.